These 10 T cell receptor beta chains were all obtained from the same sample, sequenced in a study of graft-versus-host responses after intestinal transplantation. Method: immunoSEQ multiplex PCR; TCRdb's copy keeps in-frame clones and lacks some. The sample contains tens of thousands of clones, 91% of which appear only once. These receptors are not linked to any known antigen. This material consisted of unstimulated CD8+ T cells sorted from spleen or lymph node cells, taken before intestinal transplant. The receptors derive from a human donor who received an intestinal transplant.

This chain uses TRBV18 with TRBJ1-1; D might be TRBD1 (5 bases). Trimming shortened V by 2 bases and J by 3 bases, and 13 bases separated the two germline ends. The CDR3 consists of 15 residues. Germline CDR1 is KGHSH and CDR2 is LQKENI. This CDR3 is CASSPYRLRDTEAFF. DNA of the CDR3: TGTGCCAGCTCACCATACAGGCTCCGGGACACTGAAGCTTTCTTT.

V and J are TRBV2 and TRBJ2-2, with D perhaps matching TRBD1 (6 bases). The CDR3 runs to 16 residues. Germline V gene lookup returns CDR1 SNHLY and CDR2 FYNNEI. V dropped 5 bases and J dropped 2 bases, with 15 bases sitting between them. This CDR3 reads CASSTLDSINTGELFF. The CDR3 nucleotides read TGTGCCAGCAGTACACTGGACAGTATAAACACCGGGGAGCTGTTTTTT.

The CDR3 coding sequence is TGTGCCAGCAGCGGCAACCGGGACACTTTCTACAATGAGCAGTTCTTC. Translation: CASSGNRDTFYNEQFF. The V call is TRBV7-9, the J call TRBJ2-1, with D perhaps matching TRBD1 (6 bases). Germline V gives CDR1 SEHNR, CDR2 FQNEAQ (reference sequence). This CDR3 is 16 amino acids long. Trimming pared 5 bases from V and 3 bases from J, leaving 17 bases between.

V usage is TRBV21-1 and J usage is TRBJ2-7; the table's TRBD2 call for D was not verified on the DNA. TRBV21-1 is a pseudogene. The CDR3 totals 20 residues. CDR3 region: CASSNMGTSGGMRLSYEQYF. The CDR3 region has the DNA TGTGCCAGCAGCAACATGGGGACTAGCGGGGGAATGCGTCTGTCCTACGAGCAGTACTTC.

The rearrangement links TRBV5-1 to TRBJ2-7; D is ambiguous. Trimming cost V 0 bases and J 0 bases, with 4 bases left between them. The CDR3 contains 13 residues. Germline V gene sequence: CDR1 SGHRS, CDR2 YFSETQ. The chain's CDR3 is CASSLDNSYEQYF. DNA for the CDR3: TGCGCCAGCAGCTTGGACAACTCCTACGAGCAGTACTTC.

CDR3 loop: CASRPGTGTREQYF. CDR3 coding DNA: TGTGCCAGCAGACCCGGGACAGGGACGCGGGAGCAGTACTTC. The chain recombines TRBV2 with TRBJ2-7; 9 nucleotides line up with TRBD1. V lost 6 bases and J lost 7; bases outside the gene matches: 10. The CDR3 has 14 residues. The V gene's germline CDR1 is SNHLY and CDR2 FYNNEI.

The chain recombines TRBV5-6 with TRBJ2-1; no clear D. The germline gives CDR1 SGHDT, CDR2 YYEEEE. The CDR3 runs to 15 residues. Trimming removed 2 bases at V and 2 bases at J, with 11 bases between. The CDR3 loop reads CASSFVAEAYNEQFF. CDR3 DNA: TGTGCCAGCAGCTTTGTCGCTGAGGCCTACAATGAGCAGTTCTTC. Full variable domain (missing parts from reference TRBV5-6 and TRBJ2-1): DAGVTQSPTHLIKTRGQQVTLRCSPKSGHDTVSWYQQALGQGPQFIFQYYEEEERQRGNFPDRFSGHQFPNYSSELNVNALLLGDSALYLCASSFVAEAYNEQFFGPGTRLTVL.

This chain connects TRBV6-5 to TRBJ2-7; TRBD2 is a possible D gene (6 bases). Germline CDR1 MNHEY, CDR2 SVGAGI. This CDR3 comprises 13 residues. V was trimmed by 2 bases and J by 7 bases, leaving 12 bases between them. The CDR3 DNA is TGTGCCAGCAGTTACGCGGGAATTCGGGAGCAGTACTTC. This translates into CASSYAGIREQYF.

This clone was detected once. The V and J genes are TRBV10-3 and TRBJ1-5, with TRBD1 matching 7 bases. The CDR3 extends over 20 amino acids. Germline V CDR1 and CDR2: ENHRY, SYGVKD. The ends lost 0 bases at V and 0 bases at J; junction bases unmatched: 14. The CDR3 nucleotides are TGTGCCATCAGTGAGTCGAAGGTTGACAGGGTAGGCTATAGCAATCAGCCCCAGCATTTT. This sequence encodes CAISESKVDRVGYSNQPQHF.

The chain is built from TRBV7-9 and TRBJ1-3, with D possibly being TRBD1 (5 bases). Per the germline V gene, CDR1 is SEHNR and CDR2 is FQNEAQ (reference sequence). V lost 1 base and J 1 base, leaving 8 bases between the germline ends. The CDR3 runs 15 residues. The DNA for the CDR3 is TGTGCCAGCAGCTTAGTTTCAGGGTCTGGAAACACCATATATTTT. Protein: CASSLVSGSGNTIYF.